The TCR beta chain under discussion was sequenced for a study of spatial heterogeneity in lung cancer. In the study overall: Alpha-chain sequences were consistently detected less often than beta-chain sequences. A strong correlation was found between TCR transcript counts in tumor regions and a T cell module score derived from matched bulk RNA-seq. The study, taken as a whole, reports: Tumors with more nonsynonymous mutations had more expanded intratumoral alpha and beta TCRs.

This CDR3 comprises 13 residues. Deletions cut 0 bases from V and 7 bases from J, with 10 bases between. The germline V gene encodes CDR1 MNHEY and CDR2 SVGEGT. In this sample, this clonotype turned up many times. The antigen remains unidentified. TCRdb called the 5' RACE reads again in MiXCR, with one record for every CDR3 protein. There are around 100,000 distinct CDR3 sequences in the sample; approximately 4.7% occur only once, and approximately 22% lies in the top ten. Time point noted: sample taken at primary tumor resection. The approximately 69 donors had untreated early-stage non-small cell lung cancer. Whole RNA was taken from tumor, nontumor lung or frozen PBMC; it was then sequenced unsorted.

This chain links TRBV6-2 or TRBV6-3 with TRBJ2-7; D is uncertain. The specimen was lung tumor tissue, collected at surgery. The clonotype originates from a male donor with early-stage non-small cell lung cancer. The CDR3 sequence: CASSYSNSGEQYF. Written as DNA, the CDR3 is TGTGCCAGCAGTTACTCGAACTCTGGAGAGCAGTACTTC.